A single sample gave rise to the 18 T cell receptor beta chains below, sequenced in a study of shared clonotypes between healthy human individuals (TCRdb year 2020). The method behind the library was the immunoSEQ multiplex PCR assay. As stored in TCRdb, this immuneACCESS dataset retains in-frame rearrangements with V and J assigned. A fraction of the clones does not appear; measured against another copy, unresolved V genes explain less than half of the discrepancy, and the remainder lacks a known reason. Across this sample there are 2 million to 2.5 million clones, with approximately 90% seen only once. About 0.36% of the sample is held by the ten biggest clonotypes. Sequencing used naive CD4+ T cells from PBMCs. The meaning of the sample's cell subset or site label: CD45RA+ positively selected. The receptors were sampled from a man aged 18 to 29 in good health. Some clones in this sample may be carry-over from other donors' samples.

The CDR3 region is CAISELGGLAFSEQFF. As DNA, the CDR3 is TGTGCCATCAGTGAGTTGGGCGGACTAGCATTCAGTGAGCAGTTCTTC. The V gene is TRBV10-3, the J gene TRBJ2-1; 8 bases agree with TRBD2. The ends lost 1 base at V and 9 bases at J; junction bases unmatched: 11. The germline V gene encodes CDR1 ENHRY and CDR2 SYGVKD. The CDR3 contains 16 residues.

The rearrangement uses TRBV5-1 and TRBJ2-7, with D perhaps assigned TRBD1 or TRBD2 (5 bases each). Per the germline V gene, CDR1 is SGHRS and CDR2 is YFSETQ. The length of the CDR3 is 16 residues. V was pared by 2 bases and J by 0 bases, with 15 bases between. CDR3 coding DNA: TGCGCCAGCAGCTTAACGACCGGGACCTTCTCCTACGAGCAGTACTTC. It is translated as CASSLTTGTFSYEQYF.

This clone has a handful of counts. This chain uses TRBV23-1 with TRBJ1-5, with a weak D call TRBD1 (5 bases). TRBV23-1 is filed as an ORF, its function uncertain. Trimming removed 8 bases at V and 4 bases at J, with 18 bases between. The length of the CDR3 is 15 residues. The CDR3 sequence: CASGNGGLGNQPQHF. For the CDR3, the DNA is TGCGCCAGCGGAAACGGGGGATTGGGTAATCAGCCCCAGCATTTT.

This rearrangement joins TRBV14 to TRBJ2-2; D uncertain. V was clipped by 7 bases and J by 2 bases, with 5 bases between them. The germline gives CDR1 SGHDN, CDR2 FVKESK. CDR3 length: 12 amino acids. Here the CDR3 DNA reads TGTGCCAGCAACTCTAACACCGGGGAGCTGTTTTTT. Its protein product is CASNSNTGELFF.

In this sample, this clone turned up once. V and J are TRBV2 and TRBJ2-1; TRBD2 is a possible D gene (6 bases). The V gene lost 2 bases and the J gene lost 7 bases, with 9 bases spanning the gap. CDR1 SNHLY and CDR2 FYNNEI come from the germline V gene. There are 13 residues in the CDR3. The CDR3 is CASSETSYNEQFF. CDR3 sequence (DNA): TGTGCCAGCAGTGAAACTAGCTATAATGAGCAGTTCTTC.

To note about this clone: The same CDR3 can be traced to other DNA sequences in this sample. The chain employs TRBV5-1 and TRBJ2-1; D unclear. Germline V lookup: CDR1 SGHRS, CDR2 YFSETQ. The V and J ends lost 0 bases and 8 bases respectively, with 3 bases between them. The CDR3 extends over 11 amino acids. CDR3 amino acids: CASSLAYEQFF. The CDR3 DNA sequence: TGCGCCAGCAGCTTGGCTTATGAGCAGTTCTTC.

This sequence joins TRBV6-5 and TRBJ2-3; weak D call: TRBD2 (6 bases). V was trimmed by 2 bases and J by 2 bases, leaving 14 bases between them. The germline CDR1 and CDR2 sequences are MNHEY and SVGAGI. The CDR3 has 16 residues. Here the CDR3 reads CASSYPGVVDTDTQYF. Here the CDR3 DNA reads TGTGCCAGCAGTTACCCGGGGGTAGTAGACACAGATACGCAGTATTTT.

V is TRBV18 and J is TRBJ2-2, with D hard to call. This CDR3 is built from 15 residues. Looked up from germline, CDR1 is KGHSH and CDR2 is LQKENI. V was trimmed by 5 bases and J by 0 bases, leaving 10 bases between them. CDR3 protein: CASSESGANTGELFF. For the CDR3, the DNA is TGTGCCAGCTCAGAAAGTGGGGCGAACACCGGGGAGCTGTTTTTT.

This chain uses TRBV4-2 with TRBJ1-5; tentatively, D is TRBD1 (5 bases). Germline V lookup: CDR1 LGHNA, CDR2 YNFKEQ. This CDR3 comprises 15 residues. V was pared by 4 bases and J by 2 bases, with 12 bases between. Here the CDR3 reads CASSLDLRGNQPQHF. CDR3 bases: TGTGCCAGCAGCCTCGACCTCAGGGGCAATCAGCCCCAGCATTTT.

V and J are TRBV7-8 and TRBJ2-2; D not resolved. This CDR3 has 12 residues. The germline gives CDR1 SGHVS, CDR2 FQNEAQ. The V gene lost 7 bases and the J gene lost 6 bases, with 9 bases spanning the gap. The CDR3 region has the DNA TGTGCCAGCAAAAGGGCTTCCGGGGAGCTGTTTTTT. Its protein is CASKRASGELFF.

The V and J genes are TRBV11-1 and TRBJ2-1, with D uncertain. V shed 3 bases and J shed 4 bases, with 10 bases lying between them. The CDR3 runs 14 residues. Germline loops: CDR1 SGHAT, CDR2 FQDESV (reference sequence). The CDR3 coding sequence is TGTGCCAGCAGCTTTCATCGCAGGTACAATGAGCAGTTCTTC. It is translated as CASSFHRRYNEQFF.

Comment on this clone: The sample contains more than one DNA sequence encoding this CDR3. The CDR3 DNA follows: TGTGCCAGCAGCTTGGGGGGAGGCACCGGGGAGCTGTTTTTT. It yields the protein CASSLGGGTGELFF. V usage is TRBV5-4 and J usage is TRBJ2-2, with a weak D call TRBD2 (6 bases). Germline V lookup: CDR1 SGHNT, CDR2 YYREEE (reference sequence). The CDR3 covers 14 residues. Trimming took off 0 bases at V and 4 bases at J, with 7 bases between the two ends.

The chain links TRBV19 to TRBJ1-1; 7 positions agree with TRBD1. V lost 2 bases and J lost 3; bases outside the gene matches: 6. CDR3 length: 15 residues. The germline gives CDR1 LNHDA, CDR2 SQIVND (reference sequence). CDR3 nucleotide sequence: TGTGCCAGTAGTATAAAAGCACAGGGGTACACTGAAGCTTTCTTT. Its translation is CASSIKAQGYTEAFF.

This clone was detected once. The chain recombines TRBV11-2 with TRBJ2-3; the D call may be TRBD1 or TRBD2 (5 bases each). Germline assignment: CDR1 SGHAT and CDR2 FQNNGV. V was clipped by 8 bases and J by 5 bases, with 17 bases between them. CDR3 length: 14 amino acids. The CDR3 coding sequence is TGTGCCAGCTCAGGGAGCCCGAGGGGAGATACGCAGTATTTT. This gives the protein CASSGSPRGDTQYF.

This chain uses TRBV28 with TRBJ2-1, with TRBD2 as a possible D gene (5 bases). There are 13 residues in the CDR3. Germline CDR1 MDHEN, CDR2 SYDVKM. Trimming shortened V by 10 bases and J by 0 bases, and 10 bases separated the two germline ends. The DNA for the CDR3 is TGTGCCACGGAGGCAAGCTCCTACAATGAGCAGTTCTTC. It yields the protein CATEASSYNEQFF. The entire variable domain, with the rest obtained from reference TRBV28 and TRBJ2-1, is as follows: DVKVTQSSRYLVKRTGEKVFLECVQDMDHENMFWYRQDPGLGLRLIYFSYDVKMKEKGDIPEGYSVSREKKERFSLILESASTNQTSMYLCATEASSYNEQFFGPGTRLTVL.

The genes are TRBV13 and TRBJ2-2; 14 nucleotides agree with TRBD2. V was clipped by 1 base and J by 4 bases; unmatched bases: 11. Germline V CDR1 and CDR2: PRHDT, FYEKMQ (reference sequence). The CDR3 has 20 residues. The CDR3 DNA reads TGTGCCAGCAGCTTAGAGTCCCGACTAGCGGGAGGGCCGATCACCGGGGAGCTGTTTTTT. Amino acids: CASSLESRLAGGPITGELFF.

Points on this clone: A much larger clone lies one base from this, so it may be a read error. At the DNA level, this CDR3 is encoded by other sequences in the same sample as well. The chain recombines TRBV7-3 with TRBJ1-1, with no clear D. Germline V gene data show CDR1 as SGHTA and CDR2 as FQGTGA. The V and J ends lost 0 bases and 0 bases respectively, with 2 bases between them. The CDR3 is made up of 13 amino acids. CDR3 in amino acids: CASSLTLNTEAFF. For the CDR3, the DNA is TGTGCCAGCAGCTTAACGCTGAACACTGAAGCTTTCTTT.

V usage is TRBV28 and J usage is TRBJ2-3; D call uncertain. This CDR3 spans 14 amino acids. Deletions cut 2 bases from V and 6 bases from J, with 12 bases between. Per germline, CDR1 MDHEN and CDR2 SYDVKM. The CDR3 sequence is CASSLRELGDTQYF. CDR3 DNA sequence: TGTGCCAGCAGTTTAAGAGAGCTGGGCGATACGCAGTATTTT.